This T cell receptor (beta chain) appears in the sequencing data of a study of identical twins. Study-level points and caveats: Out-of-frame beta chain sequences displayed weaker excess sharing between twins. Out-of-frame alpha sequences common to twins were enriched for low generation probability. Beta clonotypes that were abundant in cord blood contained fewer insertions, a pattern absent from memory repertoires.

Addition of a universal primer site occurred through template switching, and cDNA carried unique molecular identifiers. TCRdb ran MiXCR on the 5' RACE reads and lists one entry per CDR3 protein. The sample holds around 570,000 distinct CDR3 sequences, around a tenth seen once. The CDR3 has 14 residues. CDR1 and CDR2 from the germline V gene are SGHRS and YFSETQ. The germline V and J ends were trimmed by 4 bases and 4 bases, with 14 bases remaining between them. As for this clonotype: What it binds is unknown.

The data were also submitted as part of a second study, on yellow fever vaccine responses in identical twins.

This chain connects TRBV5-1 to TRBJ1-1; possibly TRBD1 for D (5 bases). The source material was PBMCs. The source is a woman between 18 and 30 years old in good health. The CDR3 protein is CASSGRDVGTEAFF. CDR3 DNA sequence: TGCGCCAGCAGCGGAAGGGACGTCGGCACTGAAGCTTTCTTT.